This T cell receptor beta chain was sequenced during a study of T cells in localized non-small cell lung cancer. Findings and caveats of the study: Only one tumor region went through sequencing, so heterogeneity may still be there.

Only in-frame clones appear in the TCRdb table, and some are missing; sequencing was by immunoSEQ multiplex PCR. The data hold under 20,000 clones, with roughly nine tenths observed a single time. V was shortened by 1 base and J by 0 bases, with 10 bases between the two germline ends. Germline V lookup: CDR1 MGHRA, CDR2 YSYEKL. This CDR3 is built from 16 residues. For this clone: Its antigen is currently unknown.

The clonotype originates from a woman aged 40 to 75 with stage I lung adenocarcinoma. This chain links TRBV4-1 with TRBJ2-1; a weak D match, TRBD1 (5 bases). Specimen: peripheral blood, collected before any cancer treatment. CDR3 loop: CASSQAPRGSYNEQFF. In nucleotides, the CDR3 is TGCGCCAGCAGCCAAGCCCCAAGGGGCTCCTACAATGAGCAGTTCTTC.